One and the same sample provided the 7 T cell receptor beta chains below, sequenced in a study of blood T cell repertoires in COVID-19. Using immunoSEQ multiplex PCR, the repertoire was profiled, and TCRdb retains in-frame clones only, with some absent. The data show a few hundred thousand clones, around 86% seen once. What was sequenced was peripheral blood. The receptors derive from a man younger than 35 with active or convalescent COVID-19.

The chain is built from TRBV25-1 and TRBJ1-5, with D perhaps matching TRBD1 (5 bases). V was cut by 4 bases and J by 5 bases, with 6 bases left in between. Germline V CDR1 and CDR2: MGHDK, SYGVNS. The CDR3 runs 12 residues. Here the CDR3 reads CASSAGDQPQHF. In DNA form, the CDR3 reads TGTGCCAGCAGTGCGGGGGATCAGCCCCAGCATTTT.

The chain links TRBV5-4 to TRBJ2-3; 10 bases match TRBD2. This CDR3 contains 14 residues. V was pared by 1 base and J by 11 bases, with 7 bases of the junction left unmatched. Germline-derived CDR1 and CDR2 are SGHNT and YYREEE (reference sequence). CDR3 nucleotide sequence: TGTGCCAGCAGCTTGAGTCCTAGCGGGGGTGGGCAGTATTTT. This encodes CASSLSPSGGGQYF. Combining the CDR3 with reference TRBV5-4 and TRBJ2-3 gives the whole variable domain ETGVTQSPTHLIKTRGQQVTLRCSSQSGHNTVSWYQQALGQGPQFIFQYYREEENGRGNFPPRFSGLQFPNYSSELNVNALELDDSALYLCASSLSPSGGGQYFGPGTRLTVL.

The chain recombines TRBV11-2 with TRBJ2-3; 7 bases align to TRBD1. With 4 bases clipped from V and 5 bases from J, the junction kept 3 bases outside the gene matches. The CDR3 sequence is 13 residues long. Germline lookup yields CDR1 SGHAT and CDR2 FQNNGV. The DNA of the CDR3 is TGTGCCAGCAGCTCACAGGGGTTAGATACGCAGTATTTT. It is translated as CASSSQGLDTQYF.

This chain joins TRBV19 and TRBJ1-2, with a weak D call TRBD1 (5 bases). Looked up from germline, CDR1 is LNHDA and CDR2 is SQIVND (reference sequence). The CDR3 contains 14 residues. Trimming pared 5 bases from V and 5 bases from J, leaving 15 bases between. The CDR3 is CASSVGQILYGYTF. CDR3 sequence (DNA): TGTGCCAGTAGTGTTGGACAAATTTTATATGGCTACACCTTC.

The chain couples TRBV19 to TRBJ1-2; D may be TRBD1 (5 bases). The CDR3 sequence is 14 residues long. V was clipped by 7 bases and J by 7 bases, with 19 bases between them. Germline CDR1 LNHDA, CDR2 SQIVND (reference sequence). The CDR3 region is CASNPGGVSFGYTF. The CDR3, as DNA: TGTGCCAGTAATCCGGGAGGGGTTAGTTTTGGCTACACCTTC.

The chain links TRBV7-9 to TRBJ2-5, with TRBD1 as a possible D gene (6 bases). The CDR3 has 14 residues. CDR1 is SEHNR, CDR2 FQNEAQ, per germline (reference sequence). V was clipped by 5 bases and J by 3 bases, with 13 bases between them. DNA of the CDR3: TGTGCCAGCAGCCACCGGGACAAAGAAGAGACCCAGTACTTC. Its protein product is CASSHRDKEETQYF.

The chain couples TRBV2 to TRBJ2-1; 12 positions match TRBD2. Germline values: CDR1 SNHLY, CDR2 FYNNEI. The CDR3 sequence is 17 residues long. V dropped 4 bases and J dropped 9; count of bases not matched to a gene: 13. The CDR3 bases are TGTGCCAGCAGTGTTACCATACTAGCGGGAGGAGTTCCTGAGCAGTTCTTC. This translates into CASSVTILAGGVPEQFF.